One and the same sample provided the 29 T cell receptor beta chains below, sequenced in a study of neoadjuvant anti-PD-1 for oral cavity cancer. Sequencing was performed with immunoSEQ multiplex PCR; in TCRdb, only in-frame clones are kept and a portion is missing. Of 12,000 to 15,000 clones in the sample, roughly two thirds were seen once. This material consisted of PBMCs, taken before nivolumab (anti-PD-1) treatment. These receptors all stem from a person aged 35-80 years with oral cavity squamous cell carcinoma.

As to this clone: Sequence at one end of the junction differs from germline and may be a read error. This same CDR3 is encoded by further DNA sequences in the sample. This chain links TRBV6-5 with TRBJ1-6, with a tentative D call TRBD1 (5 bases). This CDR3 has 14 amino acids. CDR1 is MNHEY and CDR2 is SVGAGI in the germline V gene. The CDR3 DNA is TGCGCCAGCAGATCCCGAGGGGATAATTCACCCCTCCACTTT. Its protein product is CASRSRGDNSPLHF.

The CDR3 DNA sequence: TGTGCCAGCAGGGGACAGGCAGCTCGCCTACGCTCGAGGGGGGATCCCTACAATGAGCAGTTCTTC. Amino acid sequence: CASRGQAARLRSRGDPYNEQFF. V gene TRBV9 combines with J gene TRBJ2-1; TRBD1 agrees at 8 bases. The CDR3 is made up of 22 amino acids. Trimming removed 5 bases from V and 2 bases from J; junction bases left unmatched: 27. The germline gives CDR1 SGDLS, CDR2 YYNGEE.

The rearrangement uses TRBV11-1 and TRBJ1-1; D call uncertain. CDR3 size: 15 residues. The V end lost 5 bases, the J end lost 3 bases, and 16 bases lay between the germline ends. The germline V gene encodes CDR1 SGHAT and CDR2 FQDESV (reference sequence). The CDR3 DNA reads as TGTGCCAGCAGCCCCGGGGTTTGGAGGGACACTGAAGCTTTCTTT. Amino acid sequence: CASSPGVWRDTEAFF.

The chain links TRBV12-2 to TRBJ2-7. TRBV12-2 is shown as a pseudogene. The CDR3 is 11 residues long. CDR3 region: CASRLAGEQYF. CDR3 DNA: TGTGCAAGTCGCTTAGCGGGGGAGCAGTACTTC.

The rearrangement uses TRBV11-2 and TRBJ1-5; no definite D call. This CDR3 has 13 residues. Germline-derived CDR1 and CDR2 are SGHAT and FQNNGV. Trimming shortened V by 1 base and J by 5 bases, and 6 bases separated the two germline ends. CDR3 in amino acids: CASSLVPDQPQHF. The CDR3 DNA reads TGTGCCAGCAGCTTAGTTCCCGATCAGCCCCAGCATTTT.

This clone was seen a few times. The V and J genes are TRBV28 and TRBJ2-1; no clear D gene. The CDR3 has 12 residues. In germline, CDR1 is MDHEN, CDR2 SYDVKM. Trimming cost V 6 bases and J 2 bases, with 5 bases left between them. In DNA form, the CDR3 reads TGTGCCAGCAGAGGGACCTACAATGAGCAGTTCTTC. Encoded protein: CASRGTYNEQFF.

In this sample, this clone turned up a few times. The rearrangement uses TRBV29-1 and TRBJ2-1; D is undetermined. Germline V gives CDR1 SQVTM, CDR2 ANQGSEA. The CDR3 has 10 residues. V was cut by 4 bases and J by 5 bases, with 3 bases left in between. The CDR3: CSVGDNEQFF. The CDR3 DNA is TGCAGCGTTGGGGACAATGAGCAGTTCTTC.

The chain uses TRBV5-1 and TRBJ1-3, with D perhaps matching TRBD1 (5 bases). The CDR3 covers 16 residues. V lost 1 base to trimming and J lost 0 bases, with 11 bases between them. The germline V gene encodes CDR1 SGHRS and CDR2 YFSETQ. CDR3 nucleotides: TGCGCCAGCAGCTTGATGGGGGAATACTCTGGAAACACCATATATTTT. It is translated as CASSLMGEYSGNTIYF.

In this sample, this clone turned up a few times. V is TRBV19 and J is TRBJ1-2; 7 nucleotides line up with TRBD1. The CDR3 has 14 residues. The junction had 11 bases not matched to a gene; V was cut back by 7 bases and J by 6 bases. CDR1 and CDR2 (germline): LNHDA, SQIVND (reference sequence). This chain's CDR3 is CASKSTGIVNGYTF. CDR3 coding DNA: TGTGCCAGTAAGTCGACAGGGATTGTTAATGGCTACACCTTC.

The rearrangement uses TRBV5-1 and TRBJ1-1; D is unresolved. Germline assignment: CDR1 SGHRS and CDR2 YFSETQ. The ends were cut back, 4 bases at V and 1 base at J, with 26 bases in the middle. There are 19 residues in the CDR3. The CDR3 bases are TGCGCCAGCAGCCTTGGCCCTATCAGTAGCCTAAGACCGAACACTGAAGCTTTCTTT. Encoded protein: CASSLGPISSLRPNTEAFF.

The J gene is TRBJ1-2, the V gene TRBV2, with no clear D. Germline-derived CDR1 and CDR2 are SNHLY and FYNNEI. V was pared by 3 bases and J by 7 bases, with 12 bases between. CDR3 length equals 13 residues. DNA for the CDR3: TGTGCCAGCAGTGAGTTGTTAAAGGGTGGCTACACCTTC. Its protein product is CASSELLKGGYTF.

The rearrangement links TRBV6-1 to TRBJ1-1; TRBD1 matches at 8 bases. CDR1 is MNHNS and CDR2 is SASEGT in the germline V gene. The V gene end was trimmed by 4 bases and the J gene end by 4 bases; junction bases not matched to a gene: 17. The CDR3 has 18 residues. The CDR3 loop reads CASSGIRTGRLKGTEAFF. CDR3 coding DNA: TGTGCCAGCAGTGGGATTCGGACAGGGAGGCTTAAGGGCACTGAAGCTTTCTTT.

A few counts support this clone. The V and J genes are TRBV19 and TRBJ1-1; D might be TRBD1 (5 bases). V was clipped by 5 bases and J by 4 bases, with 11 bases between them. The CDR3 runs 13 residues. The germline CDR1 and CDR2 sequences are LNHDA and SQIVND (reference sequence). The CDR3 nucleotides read TGTGCCAGTAGTGCACAGGAGGGCACTGAAGCTTTCTTT. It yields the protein CASSAQEGTEAFF.

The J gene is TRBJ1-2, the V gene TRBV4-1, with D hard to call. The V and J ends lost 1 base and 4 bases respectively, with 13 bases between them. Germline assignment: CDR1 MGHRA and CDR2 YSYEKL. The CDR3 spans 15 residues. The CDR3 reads CASSQVPAASYGYTF. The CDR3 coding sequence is TGCGCCAGCAGCCAAGTCCCGGCAGCGAGCTATGGCTACACCTTC.

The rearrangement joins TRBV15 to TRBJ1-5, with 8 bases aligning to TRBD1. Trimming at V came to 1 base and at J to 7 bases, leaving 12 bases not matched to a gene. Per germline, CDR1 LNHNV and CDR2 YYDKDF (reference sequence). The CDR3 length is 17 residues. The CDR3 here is CATSRGTGSGLGQPQHF. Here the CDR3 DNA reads TGTGCCACCAGCAGAGGGACAGGGTCGGGGTTAGGACAGCCCCAGCATTTT.

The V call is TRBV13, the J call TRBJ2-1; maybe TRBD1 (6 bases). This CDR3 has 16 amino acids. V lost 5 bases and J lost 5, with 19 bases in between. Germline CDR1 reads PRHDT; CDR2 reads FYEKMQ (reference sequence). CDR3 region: CASSPPYVEGDNEQFF. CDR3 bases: TGTGCCAGCAGCCCCCCCTACGTAGAGGGGGACAATGAGCAGTTCTTC.

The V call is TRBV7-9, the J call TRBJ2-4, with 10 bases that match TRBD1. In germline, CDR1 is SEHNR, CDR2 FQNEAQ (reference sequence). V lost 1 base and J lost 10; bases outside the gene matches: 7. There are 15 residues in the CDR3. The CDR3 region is CASSLGGTGEEIQYF. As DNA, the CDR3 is TGTGCCAGCAGCTTAGGGGGGACAGGGGAGGAAATTCAGTACTTC. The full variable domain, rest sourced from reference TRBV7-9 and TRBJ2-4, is DTGVSQNPRHKITKRGQNVTFRCDPISEHNRLYWYRQTLGQGPEFLTYFQNEAQLEKSRLLSDRFSAERPKGSFSTLEIQRTEQGDSAMYLCASSLGGTGEEIQYFGAGTRLSVL.

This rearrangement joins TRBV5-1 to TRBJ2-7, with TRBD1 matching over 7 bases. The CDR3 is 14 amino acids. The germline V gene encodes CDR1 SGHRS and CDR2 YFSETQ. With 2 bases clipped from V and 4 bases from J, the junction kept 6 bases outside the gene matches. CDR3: CASSLTGAEYEQYF. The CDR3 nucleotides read TGCGCCAGCAGCTTAACAGGGGCGGAATACGAGCAGTACTTC.

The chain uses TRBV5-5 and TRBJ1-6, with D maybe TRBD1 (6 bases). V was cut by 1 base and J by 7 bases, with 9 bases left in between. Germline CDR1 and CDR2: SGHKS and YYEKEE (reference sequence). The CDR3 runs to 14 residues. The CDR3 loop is CASSLQGWNSPLHF. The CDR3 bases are TGTGCCAGCAGCTTGCAGGGGTGGAATTCACCCCTCCACTTT.

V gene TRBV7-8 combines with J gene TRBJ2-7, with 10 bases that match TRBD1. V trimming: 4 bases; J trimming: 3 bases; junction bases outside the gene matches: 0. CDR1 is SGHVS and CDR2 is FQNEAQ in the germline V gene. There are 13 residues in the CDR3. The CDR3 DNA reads TGTGCCAGCAGCTGGGACAGGGGCTACGAGCAGTACTTC. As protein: CASSWDRGYEQYF.

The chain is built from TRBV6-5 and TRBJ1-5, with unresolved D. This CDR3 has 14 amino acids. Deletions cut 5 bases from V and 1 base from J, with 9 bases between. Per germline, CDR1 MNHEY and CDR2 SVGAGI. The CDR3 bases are TGTGCCAGCAGTCCCACATGGAGCAATCAGCCCCAGCATTTT. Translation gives CASSPTWSNQPQHF.

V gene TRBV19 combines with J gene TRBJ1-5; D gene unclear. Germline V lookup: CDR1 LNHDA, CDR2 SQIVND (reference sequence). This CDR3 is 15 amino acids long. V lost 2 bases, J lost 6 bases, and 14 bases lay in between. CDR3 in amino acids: CASSITVRVSQPQHF. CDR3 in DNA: TGTGCCAGTAGTATAACGGTTCGGGTGTCTCAGCCCCAGCATTTT.

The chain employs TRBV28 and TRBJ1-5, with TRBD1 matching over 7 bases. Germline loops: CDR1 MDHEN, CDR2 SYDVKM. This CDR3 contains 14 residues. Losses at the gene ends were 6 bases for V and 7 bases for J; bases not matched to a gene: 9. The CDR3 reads CASSRQGVVQPQHF. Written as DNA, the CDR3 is TGTGCCAGCAGCAGACAGGGAGTAGTGCAGCCCCAGCATTTT. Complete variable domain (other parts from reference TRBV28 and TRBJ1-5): DVKVTQSSRYLVKRTGEKVFLECVQDMDHENMFWYRQDPGLGLRLIYFSYDVKMKEKGDIPEGYSVSREKKERFSLILESASTNQTSMYLCASSRQGVVQPQHFGDGTRLSIL.

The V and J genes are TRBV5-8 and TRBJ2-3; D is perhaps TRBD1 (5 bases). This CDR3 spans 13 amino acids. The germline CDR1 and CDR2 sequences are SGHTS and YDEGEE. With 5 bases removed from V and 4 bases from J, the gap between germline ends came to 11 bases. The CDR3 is CASSLREPDTQYF. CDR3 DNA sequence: TGTGCCAGCAGTCTCAGGGAACCAGATACGCAGTATTTT.

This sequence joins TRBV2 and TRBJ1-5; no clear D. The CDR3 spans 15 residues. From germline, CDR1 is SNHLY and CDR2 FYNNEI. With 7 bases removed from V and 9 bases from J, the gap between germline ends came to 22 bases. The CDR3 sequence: CASTLEQTPKRPQHF. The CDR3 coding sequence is TGTGCCAGCACCCTGGAACAGACACCAAAGAGGCCCCAGCATTTT.

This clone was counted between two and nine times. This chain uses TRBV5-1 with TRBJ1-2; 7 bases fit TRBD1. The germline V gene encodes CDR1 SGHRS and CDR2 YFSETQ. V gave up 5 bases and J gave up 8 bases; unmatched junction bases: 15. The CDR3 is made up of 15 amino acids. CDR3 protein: CASRAAYRGEVGYTF. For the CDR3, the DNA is TGCGCCAGCAGAGCCGCGTACAGGGGCGAGGTCGGCTACACCTTC. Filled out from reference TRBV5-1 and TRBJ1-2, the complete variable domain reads KAGVTQTPRYLIKTRGQQVTLSCSPISGHRSVSWYQQTPGQGLQFLFEYFSETQRNKGNFPGRFSGRQFSNSRSEMNVSTLELGDSALYLCASRAAYRGEVGYTFGSGTRLTVV.

CDR3 coding DNA: TGTGCCAGCAGCCGGTCAAGCGGGGTCAACACCGGGGAGCTGTTTTTT. This translates into CASSRSSGVNTGELFF. The chain couples TRBV13 to TRBJ2-2, with 7 bases lining up with TRBD2. Germline V gives CDR1 PRHDT, CDR2 FYEKMQ (reference sequence). J gave up 2 bases and V 5 bases, and 8 bases lay outside the gene matches. The CDR3 covers 16 residues.

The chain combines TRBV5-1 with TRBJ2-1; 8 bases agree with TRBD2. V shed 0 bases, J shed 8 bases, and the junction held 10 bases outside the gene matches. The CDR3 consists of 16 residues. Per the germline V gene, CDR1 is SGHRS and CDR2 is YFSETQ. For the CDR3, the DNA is TGCGCCAGCAGCTTGGCTCGGGGGACTAGGGTCCATGAGCAGTTCTTC. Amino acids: CASSLARGTRVHEQFF.

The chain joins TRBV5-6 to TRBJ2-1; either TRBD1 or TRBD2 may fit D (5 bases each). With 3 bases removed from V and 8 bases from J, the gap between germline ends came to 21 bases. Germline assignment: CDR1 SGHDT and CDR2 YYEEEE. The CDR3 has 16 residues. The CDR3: CASSSGTALSTHEQFF. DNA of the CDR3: TGTGCCAGCAGCTCGGGGACGGCCCTATCCACCCATGAGCAGTTCTTC.